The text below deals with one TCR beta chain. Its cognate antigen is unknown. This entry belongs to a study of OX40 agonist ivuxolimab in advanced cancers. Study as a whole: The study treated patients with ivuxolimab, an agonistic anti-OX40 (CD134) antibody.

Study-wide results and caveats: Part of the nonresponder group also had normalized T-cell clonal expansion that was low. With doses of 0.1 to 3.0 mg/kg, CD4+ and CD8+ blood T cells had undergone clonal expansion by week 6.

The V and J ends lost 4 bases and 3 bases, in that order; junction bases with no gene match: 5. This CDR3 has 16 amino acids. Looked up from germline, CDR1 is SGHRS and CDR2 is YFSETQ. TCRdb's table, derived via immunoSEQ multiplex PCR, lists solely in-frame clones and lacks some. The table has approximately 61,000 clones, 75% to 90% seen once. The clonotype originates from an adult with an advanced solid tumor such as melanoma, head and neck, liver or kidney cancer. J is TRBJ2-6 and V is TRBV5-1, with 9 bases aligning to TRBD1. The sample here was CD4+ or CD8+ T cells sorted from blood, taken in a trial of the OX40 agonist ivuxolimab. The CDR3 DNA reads TGCGCCAGCAGCCAACAGGGGGCTGGTGGGGCCAACGTCCTGACTTTC. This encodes CASSQQGAGGANVLTF.